This TCR beta chain was captured by sequencing in a study of shared clonotypes between healthy human individuals. General study points: Few donors restricted represented genetic and exposure-history diversity.

Here immunoSEQ multiplex PCR was the method, and the copy in TCRdb shows in-frame clones only, minus some. Among millions of clones listed, 95% were seen once. The CDR3 runs 14 residues. With 0 bases removed from V and 3 bases from J, the gap between germline ends came to 8 bases. Looked up from germline, CDR1 is KGHSH and CDR2 is LQKENI. Comment on this clone: The target antigen is unknown.

The CD4+ fraction was divided into a CD45RA+ naive subset and a CD45RA-negative memory subset. The source is a man in his late teens or twenties in good health. The V and J genes are TRBV18 and TRBJ2-5; D gene unclear. The sequencing sample was made of naive CD4+ T cells sorted from blood. Specified subset: CD45RA+ positively selected. CDR3 DNA sequence: TGTGCCAGCTCACCACCCACCCTCGAAGAGACCCAGTACTTC. Its protein is CASSPPTLEETQYF.